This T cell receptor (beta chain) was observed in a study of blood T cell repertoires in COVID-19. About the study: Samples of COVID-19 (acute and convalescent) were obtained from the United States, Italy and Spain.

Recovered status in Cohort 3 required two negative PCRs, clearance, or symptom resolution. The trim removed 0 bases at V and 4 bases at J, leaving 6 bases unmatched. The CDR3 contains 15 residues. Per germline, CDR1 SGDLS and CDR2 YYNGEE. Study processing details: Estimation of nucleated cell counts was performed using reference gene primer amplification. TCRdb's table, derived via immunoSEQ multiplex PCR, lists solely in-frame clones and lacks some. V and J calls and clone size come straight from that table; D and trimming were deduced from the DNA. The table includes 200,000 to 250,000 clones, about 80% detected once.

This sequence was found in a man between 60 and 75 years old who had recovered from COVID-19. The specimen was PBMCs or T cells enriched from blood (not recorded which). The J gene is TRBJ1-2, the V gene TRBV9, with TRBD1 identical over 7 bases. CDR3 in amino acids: CASSVGGGRSYGYTF. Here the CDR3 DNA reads TGTGCCAGCAGCGTAGGAGGGGGCAGGAGCTATGGCTACACCTTC. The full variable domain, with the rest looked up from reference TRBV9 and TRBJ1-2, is DSGVTQTPKHLITATGQRVTLRCSPRSGDLSVYWYQQSLDQGLQFLIQYYNGEERAKGNILERFSAQQFPDLHSELNLSSLELGDSALYFCASSVGGGRSYGYTFGSGTRLTVV.